This TCR beta chain was identified during a study of blood T cell repertoires in COVID-19. The assay was immunoSEQ multiplex PCR, and TCRdb's table has in-frame clones only and misses some. The sample includes hundreds of thousands of clones, approximately 90% of them seen just once. Germline V gives CDR1 SGDLS, CDR2 YYNGEE. With 0 bases clipped from V and 0 bases from J, the junction kept 10 bases outside the gene matches. The CDR3 is 18 amino acids. This sequence originates from a woman between 18 and 30 years old with acute or convalescent COVID-19. Sequencing was done on a sample of peripheral blood. The rearrangement joins TRBV9 to TRBJ1-1; the match to TRBD1 covers 8 bases. CDR3 in amino acids: CASSVGAGGPFLNTEAFF. CDR3 nucleotide sequence: TGTGCCAGCAGCGTAGGGGCAGGGGGCCCGTTCCTGAACACTGAAGCTTTCTTT.